These 28 T cell receptor beta chains originate from one sample sequenced in a study of blood T cell repertoires in COVID-19. Assay used: immunoSEQ multiplex PCR; TCRdb lists only in-frame clones, some missing. The repertoire includes about 290,000 clones, about 90% of them detected once, and around 10% sits in the top ten. The sequencing sample was made of peripheral blood. The receptors stem from a woman aged 25 to 39 with COVID-19, enrolled during active disease.

The chain employs TRBV7-9 and TRBJ1-1, with 10 bases that match TRBD1. Germline V lookup: CDR1 SEHNR, CDR2 FQNEAQ (reference sequence). J lost 6 bases, V lost 4 bases, and 8 bases had no gene match. The CDR3 is made up of 15 amino acids. The CDR3 DNA follows: TGTGCCAGCAGCTCTCCGGGACAGGGGATTCCTGAAGCTTTCTTT. Translated: CASSSPGQGIPEAFF.

This chain joins TRBV25-1 and TRBJ2-7; 9 nucleotides match TRBD2. The V gene's germline CDR1 is MGHDK and CDR2 SYGVNS. CDR3 size: 14 residues. Trimming took 6 bases from V and 0 from J; bases not matched to a gene: 3. The CDR3 DNA follows: TGTGCCAGCAGGCTGACTAGCGGCTCCTACGAGCAGTACTTC. Translated, it gives CASRLTSGSYEQYF.

The chain employs TRBV24-1 and TRBJ2-5; TRBD2 matches 13 bases. Germline V lookup: CDR1 KGHDR, CDR2 SFDVKD. The CDR3 is 20 residues long. J gave up 4 bases and V 4 bases, and 17 bases lay outside the gene matches. The CDR3 reads CATSDRGLAGPRRGTETQYF. DNA of the CDR3: TGTGCCACCAGTGACCGGGGACTAGCGGGGCCAAGGAGGGGGACAGAGACCCAGTACTTC.

This chain uses TRBV5-1 with TRBJ2-7; 9 positions agree with TRBD1. V gave up 0 bases and J gave up 2 bases; unmatched junction bases: 3. This CDR3 contains 15 residues. CDR1 SGHRS and CDR2 YFSETQ come from the germline V gene. The CDR3 loop reads CASSLGGQGAYEQYF. DNA for the CDR3: TGCGCCAGCAGCTTGGGGGGACAGGGAGCCTACGAGCAGTACTTC.

The V and J genes are TRBV29-1 and TRBJ1-6; no firm D call. The CDR3 totals 13 residues. CDR1 and CDR2 (germline): SQVTM, ANQGSEA. Trimming removed 4 bases from V and 0 bases from J, with 4 bases in between. The CDR3 reads CSVASSYNSPLHF. The DNA of the CDR3 is TGCAGCGTTGCTAGCTCCTATAATTCACCCCTCCACTTT.

This chain connects TRBV13 to TRBJ2-7; no firm D call. Germline V lookup: CDR1 PRHDT, CDR2 FYEKMQ (reference sequence). The V end lost 5 bases, the J end lost 3 bases, and 11 bases lay between the germline ends. The length of the CDR3 is 13 residues. The CDR3 loop is CASSAQNYYEQYF. The CDR3 region has the DNA TGTGCCAGCAGCGCCCAGAATTACTACGAGCAGTACTTC. The full variable domain, rest sourced from reference TRBV13 and TRBJ2-7, is AAGVIQSPRHLIKEKRETATLKCYPIPRHDTVYWYQQGPGQDPQFLISFYEKMQSDKGSIPDRFSAQQFSDYHSELNMSSLELGDSALYFCASSAQNYYEQYFGPGTRLTVT.

The chain joins TRBV5-1 to TRBJ2-3; 7 bases are shared with TRBD2. This CDR3 has 15 residues. The trim removed 5 bases at V and 4 bases at J, leaving 10 bases unmatched. The V gene's germline CDR1 is SGHRS and CDR2 YFSETQ. The CDR3 is CASSLGGGGSDTQYF. CDR3 coding DNA: TGCGCCAGCAGTCTCGGCGGGGGTGGGTCAGATACGCAGTATTTT.

Note on this clone: This specimen includes other DNA sequences encoding the same CDR3. The V and J genes are TRBV6-1 and TRBJ1-2, with a possible D match to TRBD1 (5 bases). V lost 1 base, J lost 7 bases, and 10 bases lay in between. Germline loops: CDR1 MNHNS, CDR2 SASEGT. This CDR3 comprises 13 residues. The DNA for the CDR3 is TGTGCCAGCAGTGAAGTAACAGGTTCTGGCTACACCTTC. It is translated as CASSEVTGSGYTF.

The CDR3 reads CASSFEQGNSPLHF. The CDR3 DNA sequence: TGTGCCAGCAGCTTTGAACAGGGGAATTCACCCCTCCACTTT. The V gene is TRBV5-6, the J gene TRBJ1-6, with 7 bases lining up with TRBD1. The CDR3 extends over 14 amino acids. Looked up from germline, CDR1 is SGHDT and CDR2 is YYEEEE. V shed 2 bases and J 7 bases; nucleotides not matched to a gene: 3.

V usage is TRBV18 and J usage is TRBJ1-2, with 7 bases that match TRBD1. CDR3 size: 16 residues. Germline V gene data show CDR1 as KGHSH and CDR2 as LQKENI. V was clipped by 4 bases and J by 5 bases; unmatched bases: 13. This CDR3 is CASSLDNPDRVYGYTF. The CDR3 DNA reads as TGTGCCAGCTCACTAGACAATCCCGACAGGGTTTATGGCTACACCTTC. The full variable domain, its missing parts supplied by reference TRBV18 and TRBJ1-2, is NAGVMQNPRHLVRRRGQEARLRCSPMKGHSHVYWYRQLPEEGLKFMVYLQKENIIDESGMPKERFSAEFPKEGPSILRIQQVVRGDSAAYFCASSLDNPDRVYGYTFGSGTRLTVV.

This clone showed up just once. The chain links TRBV5-6 to TRBJ2-5; 7 bases are a match to TRBD2. Trimming cost V 5 bases and J 4 bases; bases outside gene matches: 8. The germline V gene has CDR1 SGHDT and CDR2 YYEEEE. The CDR3 loop spans 14 amino acids. CDR3 nucleotides: TGTGCCAGCAGGGAAGCGGGGCCCGGAGAGACCCAGTACTTC. This translates into CASREAGPGETQYF.

This chain connects TRBV5-1 to TRBJ2-7; possible D gene TRBD2, 6 bases. Germline-derived CDR1 and CDR2 are SGHRS and YFSETQ. With 4 bases removed from V and 4 bases from J, the gap between germline ends came to 21 bases. The CDR3 loop spans 16 amino acids. The CDR3 loop is CASSRGGGGLEYEQYF. CDR3 nucleotide sequence: TGCGCCAGCAGCCGGGGAGGTGGGGGTTTAGAATACGAGCAGTACTTC. The variable domain in full, completed from reference TRBV5-1 and TRBJ2-7, reads KAGVTQTPRYLIKTRGQQVTLSCSPISGHRSVSWYQQTPGQGLQFLFEYFSETQRNKGNFPGRFSGRQFSNSRSEMNVSTLELGDSALYLCASSRGGGGLEYEQYFGPGTRLTVT.

The chain employs TRBV5-4 and TRBJ1-5; 7 nucleotides align to TRBD1. The CDR3 is made up of 12 amino acids. Looked up from germline, CDR1 is SGHNT and CDR2 is YYREEE (reference sequence). V lost 4 bases and J lost 7; bases outside the gene matches: 2. The CDR3 is CASSNRGQPQHF. CDR3 DNA sequence: TGTGCCAGCAGCAACAGGGGACAGCCCCAGCATTTT.

The genes are TRBV5-1 and TRBJ2-2; 8 bases line up with TRBD2. After removal of 1 base from V and 8 bases from J, the junction contained 4 bases not matched to a gene. CDR3 length: 14 amino acids. Germline CDR1 is SGHRS and CDR2 is YFSETQ. CDR3 loop: CASSLPSGFGELFF. In DNA form, the CDR3 reads TGCGCCAGCAGCTTGCCTAGCGGGTTTGGGGAGCTGTTTTTT. Supplemented by reference TRBV5-1 and TRBJ2-2, the full variable domain reads KAGVTQTPRYLIKTRGQQVTLSCSPISGHRSVSWYQQTPGQGLQFLFEYFSETQRNKGNFPGRFSGRQFSNSRSEMNVSTLELGDSALYLCASSLPSGFGELFFGEGSRLTVL.

The genes are TRBV4-1 and TRBJ1-2; possibly TRBD1 for D (5 bases). The CDR3 covers 14 residues. In germline, CDR1 is MGHRA, CDR2 YSYEKL. Trimming took off 1 base at V and 0 bases at J, with 6 bases between the two ends. This chain's CDR3 is CASSQGTSNYGYTF. CDR3 sequence (DNA): TGCGCCAGCAGCCAAGGGACATCTAACTATGGCTACACCTTC.

The gene calls are TRBV25-1 and TRBJ1-5; 7 bases are shared with TRBD1. Trimming at V came to 5 bases and at J to 6 bases, leaving 10 bases not matched to a gene. The CDR3 is 15 amino acids. Germline values: CDR1 MGHDK, CDR2 SYGVNS. The CDR3 DNA reads as TGTGCCAGCAGTCCCCAGGGGGGTGGAACTCAGCCCCAGCATTTT. Its protein is CASSPQGGGTQPQHF. The full variable domain, with the rest looked up from reference TRBV25-1 and TRBJ1-5, is EADIYQTPRYLVIGTGKKITLECSQTMGHDKMYWYQQDPGMELHLIHYSYGVNSTEKGDLSSESTVSRIRTEHFPLTLESARPSHTSQYLCASSPQGGGTQPQHFGDGTRLSIL.

J is TRBJ1-4 and V is TRBV28; weak D call: TRBD1 (5 bases). The V and J ends lost 8 bases and 8 bases respectively, with 15 bases between them. The CDR3 is 13 amino acids. Germline V gives CDR1 MDHEN, CDR2 SYDVKM. The CDR3 region is CASRLGGLEKLFF. CDR3 nucleotide sequence: TGTGCCAGCCGTCTGGGGGGGTTGGAAAAACTGTTTTTT. The complete variable domain, with remaining parts taken from reference TRBV28 and TRBJ1-4, reads DVKVTQSSRYLVKRTGEKVFLECVQDMDHENMFWYRQDPGLGLRLIYFSYDVKMKEKGDIPEGYSVSREKKERFSLILESASTNQTSMYLCASRLGGLEKLFFGSGTQLSVL.

The chain employs TRBV2 and TRBJ1-5; D possibly corresponds to TRBD1 (6 bases). V was shortened by 6 bases and J by 7 bases, with 16 bases between the two germline ends. The CDR3 totals 14 residues. The germline CDR1 and CDR2 sequences are SNHLY and FYNNEI. CDR3 DNA: TGTGCCAGCAGAGGGGACATTATGGCGCAGCCCCAGCATTTT. Amino acids: CASRGDIMAQPQHF.

The chain links TRBV28 to TRBJ1-2; the match to TRBD1 covers 9 bases. Losses at the gene ends were 3 bases for V and 1 base for J; bases not matched to a gene: 6. This CDR3 spans 16 amino acids. Germline CDR1 and CDR2: MDHEN and SYDVKM. Here the CDR3 reads CASSFYTGGSNYGYTF. The CDR3, as DNA: TGTGCCAGCAGTTTTTACACAGGGGGCAGTAACTATGGCTACACCTTC.

The CDR3 here is CASSPPLSGNTIYF. The DNA of the CDR3 is TGTGCCAGCAGCCCCCCCCTCTCTGGAAACACCATATATTTT. The V call is TRBV28, the J call TRBJ1-3; no reliable D call. Deletions cut 6 bases from V and 0 bases from J, with 9 bases between. This CDR3 is 14 amino acids long. The germline CDR1 and CDR2 sequences are MDHEN and SYDVKM.

The chain joins TRBV14 to TRBJ2-3; 10 bases are a match to TRBD2. V was clipped by 6 bases and J by 0 bases; unmatched bases: 3. The CDR3 length is 15 residues. Germline loops: CDR1 SGHDN, CDR2 FVKESK. CDR3 bases: TGTGCCAGCAGTACACTAGCGGGGAGCACAGATACGCAGTATTTT. Protein product: CASSTLAGSTDTQYF. The full variable domain, with the rest looked up from reference TRBV14 and TRBJ2-3, is EAGVTQFPSHSVIEKGQTVTLRCDPISGHDNLYWYRRVMGKEIKFLLHFVKESKQDESGMPNNRFLAERTGGTYSTLKVQPAELEDSGVYFCASSTLAGSTDTQYFGPGTRLTVL.

This chain joins TRBV7-9 and TRBJ1-2, with 9 bases matching TRBD1. Per the germline V gene, CDR1 is SEHNR and CDR2 is FQNEAQ (reference sequence). This CDR3 spans 16 amino acids. V trimming: 4 bases; J trimming: 4 bases; junction bases outside the gene matches: 10. DNA of the CDR3: TGTGCCAGCAGCTCGTCCCCCGGGACAGGGCTCTATGGCTACACCTTC. It is translated as CASSSSPGTGLYGYTF.

The J gene is TRBJ1-6, the V gene TRBV6-5; unclear D gene. Trimming left V 5 bases short and J 7 bases short, with 12 bases between. Per germline, CDR1 MNHEY and CDR2 SVGAGI. This CDR3 region has 14 residues. This chain's CDR3 is CASSTRVLNSPLHF. CDR3 sequence (DNA): TGTGCCAGCAGTACTAGGGTGTTAAATTCACCCCTCCACTTT.

The table lists this clone with a count of one. The gene calls are TRBV12-3 or TRBV12-4 and TRBJ1-2; D possibly corresponds to TRBD1 (6 bases). With 6 bases removed from V and 7 bases from J, the gap between germline ends came to 15 bases. This CDR3 has 13 residues. The CDR3 DNA reads TGTGCCAGCAGAACTTATACCAGGGGTGGCTACACCTTC. The encoded protein is CASRTYTRGGYTF.

The genes are TRBV3-1 (or the pseudogene TRBV3-2) and TRBJ2-5, with a possible D match to TRBD2 (5 bases). This CDR3 comprises 16 residues. The V and J ends lost 2 bases and 5 bases respectively, with 18 bases between them. Per the germline V gene, CDR1 is LGHDT and CDR2 is YNNKEL (reference sequence). DNA for the CDR3: TGTGCCAGCAGCCAACGCCAGTTAATTAGGGAGGAGACCCAGTACTTC. Translated: CASSQRQLIREETQYF.

V and J are TRBV12-3 or TRBV12-4 and TRBJ2-5; D is unresolved. Trimming pared 0 bases from V and 5 bases from J, leaving 4 bases between. The CDR3 runs 12 residues. CDR3 amino acids: CASSLARETQYF. The CDR3 DNA follows: TGTGCCAGCAGTTTAGCGCGGGAGACCCAGTACTTC.

This sequence joins TRBV10-1 and TRBJ2-7; D is perhaps TRBD1 (6 bases). Trimming pared 0 bases from V and 3 bases from J, leaving 12 bases between. Per germline, CDR1 WNHNN and CDR2 SYGVQD (reference sequence). CDR3 length equals 15 residues. The CDR3 reads CASSESMGARYEQYF. The CDR3 DNA is TGCGCCAGCAGTGAGTCTATGGGGGCCCGCTACGAGCAGTACTTC.

The chain employs TRBV4-1 and TRBJ1-4; D remains unclear. Germline loops: CDR1 MGHRA, CDR2 YSYEKL. This CDR3 is built from 16 residues. V lost 0 bases to trimming and J lost 8 bases, with 16 bases between them. The CDR3, as DNA: TGCGCCAGCAGCCAAGACGGGGTCAATTTAAGCGAAAAACTGTTTTTT. Amino acid sequence: CASSQDGVNLSEKLFF.